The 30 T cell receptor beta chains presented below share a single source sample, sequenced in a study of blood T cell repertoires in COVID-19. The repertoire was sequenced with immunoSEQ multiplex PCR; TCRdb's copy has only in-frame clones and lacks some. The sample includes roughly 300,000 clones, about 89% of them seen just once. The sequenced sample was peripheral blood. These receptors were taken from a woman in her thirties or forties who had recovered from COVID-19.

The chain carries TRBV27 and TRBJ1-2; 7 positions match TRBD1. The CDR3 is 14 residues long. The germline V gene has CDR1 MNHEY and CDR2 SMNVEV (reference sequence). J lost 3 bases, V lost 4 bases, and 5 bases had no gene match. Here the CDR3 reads CASSSTGLDYGYTF. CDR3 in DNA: TGTGCCAGCAGTTCGACAGGGTTGGACTATGGCTACACCTTC.

The CDR3 reads CATRSSGANVLTF. Here the CDR3 DNA reads TGTGCCACCCGGTCCTCTGGGGCCAACGTCCTGACTTTC. The V gene is TRBV27, the J gene TRBJ2-6, with unresolved D. CDR3 length: 13 residues. Trimming removed 10 bases from V and 0 bases from J, with 7 bases in between. The germline V gene encodes CDR1 MNHEY and CDR2 SMNVEV (reference sequence).

CDR3 DNA sequence: TGTGCCAGCAGTGCCGCGGGACAGGGGTTCAATCAGCCCCAGCATTTT. Translated: CASSAAGQGFNQPQHF. The chain employs TRBV6-1 and TRBJ1-5, with 10 bases aligning to TRBD1. V lost 4 bases and J lost 3; bases outside the gene matches: 6. CDR3 size: 16 residues. Germline lookup yields CDR1 MNHNS and CDR2 SASEGT.

The CDR3 DNA reads as TGTGCTAGTGGTGCACAGGGGGCCGAGTCGCCCCAGCATTTT. Translation gives CASGAQGAESPQHF. The chain is built from TRBV12-5 and TRBJ1-5, with TRBD1 identical over 9 bases. CDR3 length: 14 residues. The germline V gene encodes CDR1 LGHNT and CDR2 FRNRAP. The V gene end was trimmed by 5 bases and the J gene end by 9 bases; junction bases not matched to a gene: 8.

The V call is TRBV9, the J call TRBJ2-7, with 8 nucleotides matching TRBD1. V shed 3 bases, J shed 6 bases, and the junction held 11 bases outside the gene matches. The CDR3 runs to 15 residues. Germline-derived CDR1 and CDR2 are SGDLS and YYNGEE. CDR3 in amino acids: CASSARTGSSVEQYF. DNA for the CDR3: TGTGCCAGCAGCGCTCGGACAGGGAGTTCGGTCGAGCAGTACTTC.

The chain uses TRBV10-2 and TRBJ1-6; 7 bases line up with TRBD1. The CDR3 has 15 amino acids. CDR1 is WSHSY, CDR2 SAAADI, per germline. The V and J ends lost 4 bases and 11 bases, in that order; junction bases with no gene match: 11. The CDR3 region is CASSGFRTGPTPLHF. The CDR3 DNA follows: TGCGCCAGCAGTGGATTCAGGACAGGCCCGACACCCCTCCACTTT.

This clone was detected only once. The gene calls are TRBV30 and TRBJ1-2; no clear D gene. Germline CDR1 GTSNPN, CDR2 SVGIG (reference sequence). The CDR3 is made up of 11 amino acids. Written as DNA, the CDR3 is TGTGCTACGTGGGAAGGGAGTAGCTACACCTTC. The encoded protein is CATWEGSSYTF.

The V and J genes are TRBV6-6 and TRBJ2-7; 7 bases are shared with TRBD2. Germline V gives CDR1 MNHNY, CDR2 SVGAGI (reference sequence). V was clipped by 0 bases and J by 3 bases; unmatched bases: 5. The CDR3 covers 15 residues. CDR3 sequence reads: CASSYSERGDYEQYF. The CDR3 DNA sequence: TGTGCCAGCAGTTACTCGGAGCGGGGAGACTACGAGCAGTACTTC.

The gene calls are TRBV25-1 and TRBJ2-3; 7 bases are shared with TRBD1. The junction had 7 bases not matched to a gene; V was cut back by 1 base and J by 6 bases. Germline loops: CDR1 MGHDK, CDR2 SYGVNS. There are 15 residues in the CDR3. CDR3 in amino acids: CASSESRQGRDTQYF. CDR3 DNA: TGTGCCAGCAGTGAATCCCGACAGGGTCGGGATACGCAGTATTTT.

CDR3: CASSSHTIPGELFF. The CDR3 DNA follows: TGCGCCAGCAGTTCTCATACTATCCCCGGGGAGCTGTTTTTT. V gene TRBV5-1 combines with J gene TRBJ2-2; D is ambiguous. V lost 5 bases and J 6 bases, leaving 14 bases between the germline ends. Germline assignment: CDR1 SGHRS and CDR2 YFSETQ. The CDR3 contains 14 residues.

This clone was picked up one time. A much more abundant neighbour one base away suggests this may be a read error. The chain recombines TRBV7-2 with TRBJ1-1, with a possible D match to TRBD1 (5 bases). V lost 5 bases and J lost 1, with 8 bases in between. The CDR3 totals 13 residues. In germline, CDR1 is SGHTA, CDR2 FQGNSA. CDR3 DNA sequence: TGTGCCAGCAGCACCGACAGGAACACTGAAGCTTTCTTT. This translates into CASSTDRNTEAFF.

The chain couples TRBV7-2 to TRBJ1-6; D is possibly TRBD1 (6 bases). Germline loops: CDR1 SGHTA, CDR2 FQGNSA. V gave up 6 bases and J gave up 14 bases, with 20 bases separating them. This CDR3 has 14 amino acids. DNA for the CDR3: TGTGCCAGCAGTCTAGGAACCCAGCAGGGGACCCTCCACTTT. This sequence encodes CASSLGTQQGTLHF.

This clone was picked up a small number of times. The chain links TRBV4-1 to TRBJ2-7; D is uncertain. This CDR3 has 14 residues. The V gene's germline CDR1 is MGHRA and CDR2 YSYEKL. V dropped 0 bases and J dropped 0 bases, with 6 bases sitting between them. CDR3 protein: CASSQDLFSYEQYF. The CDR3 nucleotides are TGCGCCAGCAGCCAAGATCTCTTCTCCTACGAGCAGTACTTC.

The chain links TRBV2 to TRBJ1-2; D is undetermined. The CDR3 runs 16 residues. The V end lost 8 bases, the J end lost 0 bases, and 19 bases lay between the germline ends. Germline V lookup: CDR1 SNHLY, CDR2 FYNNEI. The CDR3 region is CASAGVKDRANYGYTF. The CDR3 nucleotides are TGTGCCAGCGCCGGGGTTAAGGATCGAGCTAACTATGGCTACACCTTC.

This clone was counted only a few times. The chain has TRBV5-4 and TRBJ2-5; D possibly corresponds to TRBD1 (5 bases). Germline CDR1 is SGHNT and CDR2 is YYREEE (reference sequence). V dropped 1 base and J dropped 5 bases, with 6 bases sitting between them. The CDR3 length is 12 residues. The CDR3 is CASSLKGETQYF. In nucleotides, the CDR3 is TGTGCCAGCAGCTTGAAGGGGGAGACCCAGTACTTC.

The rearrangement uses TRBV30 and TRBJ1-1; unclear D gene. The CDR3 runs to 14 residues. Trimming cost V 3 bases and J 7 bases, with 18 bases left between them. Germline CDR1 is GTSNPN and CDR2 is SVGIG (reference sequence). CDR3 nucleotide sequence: TGTGCCTGGAGGATGGGCGGGCCAATTCTTGAAGCTTTCTTT. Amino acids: CAWRMGGPILEAFF.

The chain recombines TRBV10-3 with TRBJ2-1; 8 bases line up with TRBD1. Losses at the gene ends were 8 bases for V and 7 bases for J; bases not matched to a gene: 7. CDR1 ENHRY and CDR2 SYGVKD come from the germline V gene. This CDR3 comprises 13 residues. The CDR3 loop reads CAIEGQEGNEQFF. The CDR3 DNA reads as TGTGCCATCGAGGGACAGGAGGGAAATGAGCAGTTCTTC.

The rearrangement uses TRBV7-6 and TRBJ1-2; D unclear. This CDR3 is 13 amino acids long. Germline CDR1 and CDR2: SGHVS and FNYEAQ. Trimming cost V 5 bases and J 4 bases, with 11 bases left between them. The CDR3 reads CASSPGVAYGYTF. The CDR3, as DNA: TGTGCCAGCAGCCCCGGGGTCGCCTATGGCTACACCTTC.

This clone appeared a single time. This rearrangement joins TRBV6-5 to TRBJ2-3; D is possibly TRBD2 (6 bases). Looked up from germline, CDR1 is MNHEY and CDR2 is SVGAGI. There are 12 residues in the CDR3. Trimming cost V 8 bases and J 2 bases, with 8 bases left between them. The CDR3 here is CASGLNTDTQYF. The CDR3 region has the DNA TGTGCCAGCGGACTAAACACAGATACGCAGTATTTT.

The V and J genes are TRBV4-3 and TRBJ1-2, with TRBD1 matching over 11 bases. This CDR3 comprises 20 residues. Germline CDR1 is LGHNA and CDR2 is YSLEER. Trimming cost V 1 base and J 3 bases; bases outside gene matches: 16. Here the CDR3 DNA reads TGCGCCAGCAGCCAAGTTCTCTCCTACAGGACAGGGGGCCGTCACTATGGCTACACCTTC. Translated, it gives CASSQVLSYRTGGRHYGYTF.

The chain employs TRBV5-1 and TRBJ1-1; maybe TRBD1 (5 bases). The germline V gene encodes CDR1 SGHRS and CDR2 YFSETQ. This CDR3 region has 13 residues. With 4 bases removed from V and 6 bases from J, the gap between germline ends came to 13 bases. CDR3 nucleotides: TGCGCCAGCAGCACAGACAGACACGCTGAAGCTTTCTTT. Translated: CASSTDRHAEAFF.

Here the CDR3 DNA reads TGTGCCTGGAGTGTACCCCGGGGGAACACCATATATTTT. Protein sequence: CAWSVPRGNTIYF. The chain has TRBV30 and TRBJ1-3, with D perhaps matching TRBD1 (5 bases). Trimming removed 0 bases from V and 7 bases from J, with 10 bases in between. This CDR3 has 13 amino acids. CDR1 and CDR2 from the germline V gene are GTSNPN and SVGIG (reference sequence).

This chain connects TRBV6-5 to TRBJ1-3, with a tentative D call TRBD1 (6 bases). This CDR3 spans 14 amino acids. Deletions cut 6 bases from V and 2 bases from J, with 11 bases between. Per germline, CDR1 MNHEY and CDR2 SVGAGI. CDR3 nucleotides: TGTGCCAGCAGCCGATCAGGGGCTGGAAACACCATATATTTT. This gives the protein CASSRSGAGNTIYF.

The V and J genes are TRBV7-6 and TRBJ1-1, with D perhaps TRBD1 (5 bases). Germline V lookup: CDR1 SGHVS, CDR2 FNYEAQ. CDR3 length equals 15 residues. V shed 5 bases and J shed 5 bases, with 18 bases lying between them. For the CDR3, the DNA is TGTGCCAGCAGCAAGCAGGCAGGGTCGAGGACTGAAGCTTTCTTT. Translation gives CASSKQAGSRTEAFF.

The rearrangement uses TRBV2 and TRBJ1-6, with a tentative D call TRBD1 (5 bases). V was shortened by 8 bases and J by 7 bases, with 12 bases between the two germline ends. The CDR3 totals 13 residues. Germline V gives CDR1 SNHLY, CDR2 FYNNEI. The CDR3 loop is CASAPEGNSPLHF. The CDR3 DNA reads TGTGCCAGCGCGCCGGAGGGGAATTCACCCCTCCACTTT.

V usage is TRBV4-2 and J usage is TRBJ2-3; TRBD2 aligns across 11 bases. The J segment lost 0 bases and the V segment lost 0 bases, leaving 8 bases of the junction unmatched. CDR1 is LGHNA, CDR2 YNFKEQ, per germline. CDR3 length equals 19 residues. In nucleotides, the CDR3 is TGTGCCAGCAGCCAAGATAAACTAGCGGGGGCTCTAAGCACAGATACGCAGTATTTT. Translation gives CASSQDKLAGALSTDTQYF.

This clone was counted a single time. The CDR3 is CASSYGQGPLAFF. The CDR3 DNA reads TGTGCCAGCAGTTACGGACAGGGCCCTTTAGCTTTCTTT. The V call is TRBV6-2 or TRBV6-3, the J call TRBJ1-1; 8 nucleotides align to TRBD1. Trimming took 2 bases from V and 10 from J; bases not matched to a gene: 6. The germline V gene encodes CDR1 MNHEY and CDR2 SVGEGT. This CDR3 is 13 amino acids long.

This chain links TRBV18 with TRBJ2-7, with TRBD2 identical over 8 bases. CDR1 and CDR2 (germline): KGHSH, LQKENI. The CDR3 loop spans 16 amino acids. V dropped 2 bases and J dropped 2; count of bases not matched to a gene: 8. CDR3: CASSPASGGGTYEQYF. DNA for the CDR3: TGTGCCAGCTCACCAGCGAGCGGGGGTGGGACCTACGAGCAGTACTTC.

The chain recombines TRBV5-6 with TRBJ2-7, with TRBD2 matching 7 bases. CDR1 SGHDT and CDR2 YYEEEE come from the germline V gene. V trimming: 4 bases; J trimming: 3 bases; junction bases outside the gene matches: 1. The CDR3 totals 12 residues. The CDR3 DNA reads TGTGCCAGCAGCCCGGGGGGCTACGAGCAGTACTTC. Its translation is CASSPGGYEQYF.

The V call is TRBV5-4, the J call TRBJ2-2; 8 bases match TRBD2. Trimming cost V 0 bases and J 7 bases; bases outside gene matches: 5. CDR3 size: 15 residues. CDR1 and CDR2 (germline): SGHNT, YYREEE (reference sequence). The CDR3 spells CASSLAGGRNGELFF. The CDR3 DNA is TGTGCCAGCAGCTTGGCGGGGGGGCGAAACGGGGAGCTGTTTTTT.